These T cell receptor beta chains were read from a single sample in a study of beta chain features in type 1 diabetes. Data came from immunoSEQ multiplex PCR; TCRdb stores just in-frame clones and leaves some out. The repertoire holds tens of thousands of clones, with roughly half as singletons. The sample was Tregs from blood. All receptors derive from a woman aged 18 to 35 in good health. The CDR3 runs from the conserved cysteine through the conserved F or W. Each record gives: V gene, J gene, clone size, D gene, CDR3 DNA, CDR3 protein. A D gene is named only where the DNA matches it firmly. Clone size is shown for a subset of rows, as once, few, many or a class of expanded clone.

V: TRBV11-1
J: TRBJ2-7
size: -
D: -
DNA: TGTGCCAGCAGCTTAGGTGACAGCCTCTACGAGCAGTACTTC
CDR3: CASSLGDSLYEQYF

V: TRBV9
J: TRBJ1-1
size: -
D: TRBD1
DNA: TGTGCCAGCAGCGCGACAGGGGGCGCAAAGACTGAAGCTTTCTTT
CDR3: CASSATGGAKTEAFF

V: TRBV5-1
J: TRBJ2-1
size: -
D: -
DNA: TGCGCCAGCAGCTCTGAGCGTTTGTTCTTC
CDR3: CASSSERLFF

V: TRBV2
J: TRBJ2-7
size: -
D: TRBD1
DNA: TGTGCCAGCGTAGGACAGGGAAACTACGAGCAGTACTTC
CDR3: CASVGQGNYEQYF

V: TRBV5-1
J: TRBJ2-7
size: once
D: TRBD1
DNA: TGCGCCAGCAGCCGTGGGACAGTCACCTACGAGCAGTACTTC
CDR3: CASSRGTVTYEQYF

V: TRBV5-4
J: TRBJ2-3
size: few
D: TRBD2
DNA: TGTGCCAGCAGCCTAGCGGGAGGATGGACAGATACGCAGTATTTT
CDR3: CASSLAGGWTDTQYF

V: TRBV28
J: TRBJ2-2
size: few
D: TRBD2
DNA: TGTGCCAGCAGATCTCCGGGACTAGCGGGAGGTCGTCCCGGGGAGCTGTTTTTT
CDR3: CASRSPGLAGGRPGELFF

V: TRBV5-1
J: TRBJ2-1
size: -
D: TRBD2
DNA: TGCGCCAGCAGCATTAGCGGGGTTTACAATGAGCAGTTCTTC
CDR3: CASSISGVYNEQFF

V: TRBV5-1
J: TRBJ2-7
size: few
D: TRBD2
DNA: TGCGCCAGCACCGTGGGACTAGCGGCTCGGGTCTCCTACGAGCAGTACTTC
CDR3: CASTVGLAARVSYEQYF

V: TRBV10-3
J: TRBJ1-5
size: -
D: -
DNA: TGTGCCATCAGGGACGCGGGGGGGGTAAATCAGCCCCAGCATTTT
CDR3: CAIRDAGGVNQPQHF

V: TRBV4-3
J: TRBJ2-1
size: few
D: -
DNA: TGCGCCAGCAGCCCCCAGACGGGGGATGAGCAGTTCTTC
CDR3: CASSPQTGDEQFF

V: TRBV5-1
J: TRBJ2-7
size: -
D: TRBD1
DNA: TGCGCCAGCAGCTTGGCCCCGACAGGGGTCTACGAGCAGTACTTC
CDR3: CASSLAPTGVYEQYF

V: TRBV28
J: TRBJ1-2
size: -
D: -
DNA: TGTGCCAGCAGTTTATTGTGGGGAGGGCAAAACTATGGCTACACCTTC
CDR3: CASSLLWGGQNYGYTF

V: TRBV6-6
J: TRBJ1-5
size: -
D: TRBD1
DNA: TGTGCCAGCAAGACAGGGTCAAGACATGCGAATCAGCCCCAGCATTTT
CDR3: CASKTGSRHANQPQHF

V: TRBV30
J: TRBJ1-1
size: -
D: TRBD1
DNA: TGTGCCTGGCCCGGGACAGGGGGCGATCGGGCTTTCTTT
CDR3: CAWPGTGGDRAFF

V: TRBV15
J: TRBJ2-7
size: -
D: TRBD1
DNA: TGCGCCACCAGCACCGGACAGGAATTAAACGAGCAGTACTTC
CDR3: CATSTGQELNEQYF

V: TRBV7-3
J: TRBJ2-1
size: few
D: -
DNA: TGTGCCAGCAGCTTAGCGCCCGGTTATGAGCAGTTCTTC
CDR3: CASSLAPGYEQFF

V: TRBV7-9
J: TRBJ2-6
size: -
D: -
DNA: TGTGCCAGCAGCTTCACAGCTGGGGCCAACGTCCTGACTTTC
CDR3: CASSFTAGANVLTF

V: TRBV28
J: TRBJ1-1
size: -
D: TRBD1
DNA: TGTGCCAGCAGTTTATGGTCCCTAATGACAGGGAAGGGGGACACTGAAGCTTTCTTT
CDR3: CASSLWSLMTGKGDTEAFF

V: TRBV5-1
J: TRBJ2-1
size: -
D: TRBD2
DNA: TGCGCCAGTCACGGGGGGATGACCTACAATGAGCAGTTCTTC
CDR3: CASHGGMTYNEQFF

V: TRBV18
J: TRBJ1-2
size: -
D: -
DNA: TGTGCCAGCTCACCAGACAGTAACTATGGCTACACCTTC
CDR3: CASSPDSNYGYTF

V: TRBV7-9
J: TRBJ2-6
size: -
D: -
DNA: TGTGCCAGCAGCTTAGCTTTCCGCTCTGGGGCCAACGTCCTGACTTTC
CDR3: CASSLAFRSGANVLTF

V: TRBV7-9
J: TRBJ2-7
size: few
D: -
DNA: TGTGCCAGCAGCTTACCCAGGGAATACGAGCAGTACTTC
CDR3: CASSLPREYEQYF

V: TRBV30
J: TRBJ2-5
size: once
D: -
DNA: TGTGCCTGGAGTACCTGGGAGCAAGAGACCCAGTACTTC
CDR3: CAWSTWEQETQYF

V: TRBV9
J: TRBJ1-1
size: few
D: -
DNA: TGTGCCAGCAGCGTAGCAGAGGGTTTCCGCTACACTGAAGCTTTCTTT
CDR3: CASSVAEGFRYTEAFF

V: TRBV7-9
J: TRBJ1-2
size: few
D: TRBD1
DNA: TGTGCCAGCAGCCGGGCAGGGGGCATAGGCTATGGCTACACCTTC
CDR3: CASSRAGGIGYGYTF

V: TRBV5-1
J: TRBJ2-4
size: once
D: TRBD1
DNA: TGCGCCAGCAGCTTGGATATCGGGACAGGGTCCAAAAACATTCAGTACTTC
CDR3: CASSLDIGTGSKNIQYF

V: TRBV18
J: TRBJ1-2
size: once
D: -
DNA: TGTGCCAGCTCCCCCGCACAGGGCTCCTATGGCTACACCTTC
CDR3: CASSPAQGSYGYTF

V: TRBV6-5
J: TRBJ2-2
size: -
D: -
DNA: TGTGCCAGTATGTGGAGGGAACGAACCGGGGAGCTGTTTTTT
CDR3: CASMWRERTGELFF

V: TRBV9
J: TRBJ2-7
size: once
D: -
DNA: TGTGCCAGCAGCGTAGCCGCAGGGGCGTACGAGCAGTACTTC
CDR3: CASSVAAGAYEQYF

V: TRBV5-1
J: TRBJ1-2
size: -
D: TRBD1
DNA: TGCGCCAGCAGCTCAGGACAGGATTACTATGGCTACACCTTC
CDR3: CASSSGQDYYGYTF